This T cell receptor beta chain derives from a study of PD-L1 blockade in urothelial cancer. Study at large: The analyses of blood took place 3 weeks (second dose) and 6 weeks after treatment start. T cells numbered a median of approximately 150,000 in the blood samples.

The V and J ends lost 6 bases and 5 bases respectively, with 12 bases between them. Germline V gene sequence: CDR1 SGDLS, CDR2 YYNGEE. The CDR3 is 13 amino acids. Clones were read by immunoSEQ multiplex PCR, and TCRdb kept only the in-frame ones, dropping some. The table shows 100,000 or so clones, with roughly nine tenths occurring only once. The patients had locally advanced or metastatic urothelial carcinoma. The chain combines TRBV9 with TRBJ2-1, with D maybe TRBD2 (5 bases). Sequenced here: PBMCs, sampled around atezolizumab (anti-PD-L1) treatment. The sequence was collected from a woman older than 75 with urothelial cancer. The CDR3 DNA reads TGTGCCAGCAACCCACTAGGCGACAATGAGCAGTTCTTC. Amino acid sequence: CASNPLGDNEQFF. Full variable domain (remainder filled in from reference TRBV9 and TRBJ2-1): DSGVTQTPKHLITATGQRVTLRCSPRSGDLSVYWYQQSLDQGLQFLIQYYNGEERAKGNILERFSAQQFPDLHSELNLSSLELGDSALYFCASNPLGDNEQFFGPGTRLTVL.